This T cell receptor beta chain was identified in a study of blood T cell repertoires in COVID-19. Across the whole study: Some COVID-19 samples were acute and others convalescent; all came from the United States, Italy and Spain. T cells, B-cell-depleted T cells, or PBMCs supplied cDNA or gDNA.

Generated by immunoSEQ multiplex PCR, the TCRdb table keeps only in-frame clones and is missing some. The table lists 150,000 or so clones, roughly 83% of them singletons. There are 14 residues in the CDR3. Germline V gene sequence: CDR1 WNHNN, CDR2 SYGVQD (reference sequence). The V and J ends lost 4 bases and 8 bases, in that order; junction bases with no gene match: 7. The sample was peripheral blood. This chain joins TRBV10-1 and TRBJ2-1; 8 bases fit TRBD1. The receptor was derived from a woman aged 55-69 years with acute or convalescent COVID-19. Here the CDR3 reads CASSGGTGIDEQFF. The CDR3, as DNA: TGCGCCAGCAGTGGCGGGACAGGAATCGATGAGCAGTTCTTC.